The T cell receptor (beta chain) under discussion was sequenced for a study of blood T cell repertoires in COVID-19. Trimming shortened V by 8 bases and J by 7 bases, and 13 bases separated the two germline ends. Germline V gives CDR1 SNHLY, CDR2 FYNNEI. The CDR3 runs 12 residues. This clone was counted once. Using immunoSEQ multiplex PCR, the repertoire was profiled, and TCRdb retains in-frame clones only, with some absent. The table records approximately 260,000 clones, over 85% of them present only once. The sequencing input was PBMCs or T cells enriched from blood (not recorded which). The sequence was obtained from a woman aged 55-70 years who had recovered from COVID-19. The chain employs TRBV2 and TRBJ2-3, with D uncertain. In nucleotides, the CDR3 is TGTGCCAGCTTTACTACCTTTAATACGCAGTATTTT. It is translated as CASFTTFNTQYF. Full variable domain (rest looked up from reference TRBV2 and TRBJ2-3): EPEVTQTPSHQVTQMGQEVILRCVPISNHLYFYWYRQILGQKVEFLVSFYNNEISEKSEIFDDQFSVERPDGSNFTLKIRSTKLEDSAMYFCASFTTFNTQYFGPGTRLTVL.